The clone carrying this T cell receptor beta chain was observed a handful of times. Its antigen is still unknown. This sample is part of a study of T cells in Graves' hyperthyroidism and ophthalmopathy. Amplification targeted TCR beta CDR3 regions from RNA transcripts. The HTBI primer set drove a first-round RT-PCR of the TCR CDR3. Using its own MiXCR run on the multiplex PCR reads, TCRdb lists one record per CDR3 protein. Among roughly 740,000 distinct CDR3 sequences listed, 15% to 20% were seen once. The CDR3 totals 18 residues. Germline CDR1 SGHAT, CDR2 FQNNGV. The junction had 15 bases not matched to a gene; V was cut back by 5 bases and J by 2 bases. Whole-study results and caveats: Most expanded thyroid clonotypes above 0.001 recurred in blood.

This TCR was sampled from a man younger than 35 with Graves' hyperthyroidism. This rearrangement joins TRBV11-2 to TRBJ2-7; 10 bases align to TRBD1. Material: blood. The CDR3 DNA reads TGTGCCAGCAGCGGCTTAACCGGGACAGGGGCCCGACCCTACGAGCAGTACTTC. This codes for CASSGLTGTGARPYEQYF.